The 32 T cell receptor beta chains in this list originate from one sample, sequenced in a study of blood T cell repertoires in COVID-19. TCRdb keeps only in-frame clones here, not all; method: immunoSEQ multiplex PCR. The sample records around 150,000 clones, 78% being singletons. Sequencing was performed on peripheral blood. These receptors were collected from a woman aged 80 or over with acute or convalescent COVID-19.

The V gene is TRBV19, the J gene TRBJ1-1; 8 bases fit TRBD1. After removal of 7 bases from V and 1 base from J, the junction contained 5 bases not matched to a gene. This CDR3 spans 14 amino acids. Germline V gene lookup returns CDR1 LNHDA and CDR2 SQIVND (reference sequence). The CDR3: CASTLGQGNTEAFF. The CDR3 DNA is TGTGCCAGTACCTTAGGACAGGGGAACACTGAAGCTTTCTTT.

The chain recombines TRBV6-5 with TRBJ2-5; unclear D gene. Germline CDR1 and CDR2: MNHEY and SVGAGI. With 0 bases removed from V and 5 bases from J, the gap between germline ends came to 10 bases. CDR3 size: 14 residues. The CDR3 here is CASSYSRSLETQYF. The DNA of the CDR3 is TGTGCCAGCAGTTACTCGAGGTCATTGGAGACCCAGTACTTC.

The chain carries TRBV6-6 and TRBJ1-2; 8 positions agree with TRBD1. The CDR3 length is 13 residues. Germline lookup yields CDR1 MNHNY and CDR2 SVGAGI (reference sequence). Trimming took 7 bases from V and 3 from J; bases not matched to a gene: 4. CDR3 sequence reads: CASKGQEYYGYTF. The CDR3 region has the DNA TGTGCCAGCAAGGGACAGGAGTACTATGGCTACACCTTC.

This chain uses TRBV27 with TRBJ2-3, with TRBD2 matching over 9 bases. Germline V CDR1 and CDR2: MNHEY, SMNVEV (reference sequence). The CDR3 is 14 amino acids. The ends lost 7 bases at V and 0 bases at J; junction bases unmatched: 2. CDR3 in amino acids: CASTLAGSTDTQYF. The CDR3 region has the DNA TGTGCCAGCACTCTAGCGGGGAGCACAGATACGCAGTATTTT.

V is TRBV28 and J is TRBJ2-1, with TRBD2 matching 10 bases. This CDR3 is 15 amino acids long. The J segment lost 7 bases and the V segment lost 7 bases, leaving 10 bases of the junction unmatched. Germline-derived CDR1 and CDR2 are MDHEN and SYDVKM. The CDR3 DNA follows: TGTGCCAGCAATCCAAGCGGGAGGGCCTGGAATGAGCAGTTCTTC. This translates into CASNPSGRAWNEQFF. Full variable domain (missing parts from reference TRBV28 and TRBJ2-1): DVKVTQSSRYLVKRTGEKVFLECVQDMDHENMFWYRQDPGLGLRLIYFSYDVKMKEKGDIPEGYSVSREKKERFSLILESASTNQTSMYLCASNPSGRAWNEQFFGPGTRLTVL.

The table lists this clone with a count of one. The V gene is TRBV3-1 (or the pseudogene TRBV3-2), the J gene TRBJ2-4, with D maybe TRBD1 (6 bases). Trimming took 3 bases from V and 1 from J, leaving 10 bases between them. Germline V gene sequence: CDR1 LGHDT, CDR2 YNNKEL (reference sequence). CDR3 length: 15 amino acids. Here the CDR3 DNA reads TGTGCCAGCAGCCAGGGTGACAGGGCCAAAAACATTCAGTACTTC. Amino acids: CASSQGDRAKNIQYF.

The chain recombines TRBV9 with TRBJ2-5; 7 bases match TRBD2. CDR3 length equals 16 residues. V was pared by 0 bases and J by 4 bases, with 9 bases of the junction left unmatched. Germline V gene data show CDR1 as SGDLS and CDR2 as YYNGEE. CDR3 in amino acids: CASSVDTGRLGETQYF. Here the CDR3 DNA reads TGTGCCAGCAGCGTAGATACCGGGAGGCTCGGAGAGACCCAGTACTTC. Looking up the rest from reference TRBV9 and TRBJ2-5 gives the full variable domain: DSGVTQTPKHLITATGQRVTLRCSPRSGDLSVYWYQQSLDQGLQFLIQYYNGEERAKGNILERFSAQQFPDLHSELNLSSLELGDSALYFCASSVDTGRLGETQYFGPGTRLLVL.

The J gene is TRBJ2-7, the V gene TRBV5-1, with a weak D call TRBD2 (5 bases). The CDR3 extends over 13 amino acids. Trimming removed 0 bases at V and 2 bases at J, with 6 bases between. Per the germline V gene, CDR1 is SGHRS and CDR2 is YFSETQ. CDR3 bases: TGCGCCAGCAGCTTGGGCGGGCCCTACGAGCAGTACTTC. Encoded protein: CASSLGGPYEQYF. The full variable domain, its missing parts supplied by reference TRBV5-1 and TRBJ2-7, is KAGVTQTPRYLIKTRGQQVTLSCSPISGHRSVSWYQQTPGQGLQFLFEYFSETQRNKGNFPGRFSGRQFSNSRSEMNVSTLELGDSALYLCASSLGGPYEQYFGPGTRLTVT.

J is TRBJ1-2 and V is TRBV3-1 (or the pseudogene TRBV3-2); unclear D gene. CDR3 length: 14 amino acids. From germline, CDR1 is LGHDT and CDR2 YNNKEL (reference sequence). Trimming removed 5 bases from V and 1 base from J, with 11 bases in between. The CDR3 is CASSTVLVNYGYTF. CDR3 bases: TGTGCCAGCAGCACCGTATTAGTTAACTATGGCTACACCTTC.

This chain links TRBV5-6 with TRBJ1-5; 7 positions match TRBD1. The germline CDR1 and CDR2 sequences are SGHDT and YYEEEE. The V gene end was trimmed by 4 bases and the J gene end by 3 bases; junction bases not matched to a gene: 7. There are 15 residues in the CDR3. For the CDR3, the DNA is TGTGCCAGCAGCAGCAGACAGGGCCTCAATCAGCCCCAGCATTTT. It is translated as CASSSRQGLNQPQHF.

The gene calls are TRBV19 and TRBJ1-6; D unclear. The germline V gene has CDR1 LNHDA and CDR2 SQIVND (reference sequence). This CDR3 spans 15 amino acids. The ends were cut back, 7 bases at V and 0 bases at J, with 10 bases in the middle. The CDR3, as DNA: TGTGCCAGTAACCTACGGGGCTCCTATAATTCACCCCTCCACTTT. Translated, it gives CASNLRGSYNSPLHF. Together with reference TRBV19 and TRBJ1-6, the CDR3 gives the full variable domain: DGGITQSPKYLFRKEGQNVTLSCEQNLNHDAMYWYRQDPGQGLRLIYYSQIVNDFQKGDIAEGYSVSREKKESFPLTVTSAQKNPTAFYLCASNLRGSYNSPLHFGNGTRLTVT.

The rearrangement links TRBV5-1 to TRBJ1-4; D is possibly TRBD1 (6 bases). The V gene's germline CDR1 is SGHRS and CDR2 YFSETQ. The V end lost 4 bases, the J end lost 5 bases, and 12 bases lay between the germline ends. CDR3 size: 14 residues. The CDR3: CASSEQGLNEKLFF. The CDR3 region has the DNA TGCGCCAGCAGCGAGCAGGGGTTGAATGAAAAACTGTTTTTT.

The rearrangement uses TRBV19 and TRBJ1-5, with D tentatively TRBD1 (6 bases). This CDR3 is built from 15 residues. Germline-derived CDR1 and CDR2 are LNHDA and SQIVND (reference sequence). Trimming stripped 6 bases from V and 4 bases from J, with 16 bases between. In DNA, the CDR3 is TGTGCCAGTAGCCACGGGGTGGACAGTAATCAGCCCCAGCATTTT. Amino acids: CASSHGVDSNQPQHF.

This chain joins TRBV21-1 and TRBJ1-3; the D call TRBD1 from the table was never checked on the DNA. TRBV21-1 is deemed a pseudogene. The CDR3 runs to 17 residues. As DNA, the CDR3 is TGTGCCAGCAGCTTCCCTGGACAGGGGCCCTCTGGAAACACCATATATTTT. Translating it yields CASSFPGQGPSGNTIYF.

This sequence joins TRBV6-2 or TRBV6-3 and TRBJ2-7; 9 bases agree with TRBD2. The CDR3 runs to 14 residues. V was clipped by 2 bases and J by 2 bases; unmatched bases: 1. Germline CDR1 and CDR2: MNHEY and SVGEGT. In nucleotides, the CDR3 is TGTGCCAGCAGTTACGGCGGGAGGGCCTACGAGCAGTACTTC. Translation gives CASSYGGRAYEQYF.

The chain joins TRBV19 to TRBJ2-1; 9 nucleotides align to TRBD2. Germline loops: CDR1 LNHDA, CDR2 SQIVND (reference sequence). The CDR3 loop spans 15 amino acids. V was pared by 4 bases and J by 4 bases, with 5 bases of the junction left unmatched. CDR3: CASSSGGAQYNEQFF. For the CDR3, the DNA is TGTGCCAGTAGTAGCGGGGGGGCCCAGTACAATGAGCAGTTCTTC.

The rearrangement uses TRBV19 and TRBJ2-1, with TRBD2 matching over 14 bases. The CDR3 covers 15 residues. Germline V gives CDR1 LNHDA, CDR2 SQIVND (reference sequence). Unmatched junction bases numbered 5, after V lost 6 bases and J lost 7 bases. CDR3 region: CASRTSGGATNEQFF. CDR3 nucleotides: TGTGCCAGTAGGACTAGCGGGGGGGCCACGAATGAGCAGTTCTTC.

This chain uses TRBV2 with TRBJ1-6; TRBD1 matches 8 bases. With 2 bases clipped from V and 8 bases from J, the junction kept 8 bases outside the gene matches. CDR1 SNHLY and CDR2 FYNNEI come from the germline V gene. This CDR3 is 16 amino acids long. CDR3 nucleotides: TGTGCCAGCAGTGAACTGACAGGGGCAGGGGATTCACCCCTCCACTTT. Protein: CASSELTGAGDSPLHF.

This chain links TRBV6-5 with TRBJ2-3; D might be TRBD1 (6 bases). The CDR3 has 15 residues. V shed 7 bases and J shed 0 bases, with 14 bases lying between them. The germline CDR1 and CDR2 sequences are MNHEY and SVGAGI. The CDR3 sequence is CASTRRDTSTDTQYF. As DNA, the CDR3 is TGTGCCAGCACGCGTCGGGACACCAGCACAGATACGCAGTATTTT.

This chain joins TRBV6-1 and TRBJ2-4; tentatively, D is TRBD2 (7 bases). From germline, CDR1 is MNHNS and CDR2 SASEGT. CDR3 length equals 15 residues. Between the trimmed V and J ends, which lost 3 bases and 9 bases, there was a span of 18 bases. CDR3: CASSDRERGGSIQYF. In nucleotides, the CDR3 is TGTGCCAGCAGTGACAGGGAGAGGGGGGGATCCATTCAGTACTTC.

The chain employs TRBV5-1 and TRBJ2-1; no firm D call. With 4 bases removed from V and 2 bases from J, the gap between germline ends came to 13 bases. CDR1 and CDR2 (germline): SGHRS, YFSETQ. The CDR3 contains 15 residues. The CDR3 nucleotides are TGCGCCAGCAGCCCTCTTACTCCAACCTACAATGAGCAGTTCTTC. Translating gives CASSPLTPTYNEQFF. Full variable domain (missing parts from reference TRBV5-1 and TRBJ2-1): KAGVTQTPRYLIKTRGQQVTLSCSPISGHRSVSWYQQTPGQGLQFLFEYFSETQRNKGNFPGRFSGRQFSNSRSEMNVSTLELGDSALYLCASSPLTPTYNEQFFGPGTRLTVL.

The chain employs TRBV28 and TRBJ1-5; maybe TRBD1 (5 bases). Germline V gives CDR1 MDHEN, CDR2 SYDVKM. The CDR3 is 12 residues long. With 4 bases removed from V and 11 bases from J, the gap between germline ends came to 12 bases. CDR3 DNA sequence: TGTGCCAGCAGTTCGCCCGGGGGGTCCCAGCATTTT. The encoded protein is CASSSPGGSQHF.

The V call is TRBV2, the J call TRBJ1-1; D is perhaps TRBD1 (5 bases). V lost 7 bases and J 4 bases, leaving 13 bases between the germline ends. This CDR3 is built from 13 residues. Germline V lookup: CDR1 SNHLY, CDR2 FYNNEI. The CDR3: CASKAGGVTEAFF. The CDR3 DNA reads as TGTGCCAGCAAGGCGGGGGGAGTCACTGAAGCTTTCTTT.

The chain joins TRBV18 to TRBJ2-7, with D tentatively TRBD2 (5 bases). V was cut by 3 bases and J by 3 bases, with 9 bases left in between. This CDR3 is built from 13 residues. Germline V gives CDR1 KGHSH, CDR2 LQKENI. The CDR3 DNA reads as TGTGCCAGCTCACCCGGGATTGACTACGAGCAGTACTTC. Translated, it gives CASSPGIDYEQYF.

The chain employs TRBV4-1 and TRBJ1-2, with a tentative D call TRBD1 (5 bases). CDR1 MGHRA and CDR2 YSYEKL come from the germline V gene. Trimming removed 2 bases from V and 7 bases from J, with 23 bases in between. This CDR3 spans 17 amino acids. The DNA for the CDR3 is TGCGCCAGCAGCCAATTCCTTCCCGGGGGGGTGAGGGGTGGCTACACCTTC. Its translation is CASSQFLPGGVRGGYTF.

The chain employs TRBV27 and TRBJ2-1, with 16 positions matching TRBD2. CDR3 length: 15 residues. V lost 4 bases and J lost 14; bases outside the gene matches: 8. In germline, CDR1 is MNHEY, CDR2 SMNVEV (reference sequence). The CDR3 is CASSSAGTSGRVKFF. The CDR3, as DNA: TGTGCCAGCAGTTCGGCCGGGACTAGCGGGAGGGTAAAGTTCTTC.

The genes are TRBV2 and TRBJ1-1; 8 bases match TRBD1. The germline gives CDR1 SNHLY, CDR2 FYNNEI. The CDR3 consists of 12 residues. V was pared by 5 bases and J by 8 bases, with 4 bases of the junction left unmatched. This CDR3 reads CASSTRDREAFF. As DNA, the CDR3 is TGTGCCAGCAGTACCCGGGACAGGGAAGCTTTCTTT.

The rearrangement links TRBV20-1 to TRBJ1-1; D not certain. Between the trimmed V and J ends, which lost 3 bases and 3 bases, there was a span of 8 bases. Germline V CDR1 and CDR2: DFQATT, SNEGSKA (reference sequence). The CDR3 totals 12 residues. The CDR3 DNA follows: TGCAGTGCTAGTATGGGAGACACTGAAGCTTTCTTT. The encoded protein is CSASMGDTEAFF.

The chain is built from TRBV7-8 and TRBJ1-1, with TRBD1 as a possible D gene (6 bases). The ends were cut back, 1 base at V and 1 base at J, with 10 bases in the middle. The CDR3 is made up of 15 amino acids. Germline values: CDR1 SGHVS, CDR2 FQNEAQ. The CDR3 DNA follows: TGTGCCAGCAGCTTAGAGGGCAGGGGGAACACTGAAGCTTTCTTT. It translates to CASSLEGRGNTEAFF. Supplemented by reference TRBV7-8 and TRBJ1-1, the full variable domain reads GAGVSQSPRYKVAKRGQDVALRCDPISGHVSLFWYQQALGQGPEFLTYFQNEAQLDKSGLPSDRFFAERPEGSVSTLKIQRTQQEDSAVYLCASSLEGRGNTEAFFGQGTRLTVV.

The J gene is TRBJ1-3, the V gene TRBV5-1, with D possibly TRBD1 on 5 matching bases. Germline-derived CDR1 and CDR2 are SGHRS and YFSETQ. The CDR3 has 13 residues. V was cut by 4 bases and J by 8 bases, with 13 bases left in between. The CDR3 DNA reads TGCGCCAGCAGCCCGTCAGGGAGGGACACCATATATTTT. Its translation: CASSPSGRDTIYF.

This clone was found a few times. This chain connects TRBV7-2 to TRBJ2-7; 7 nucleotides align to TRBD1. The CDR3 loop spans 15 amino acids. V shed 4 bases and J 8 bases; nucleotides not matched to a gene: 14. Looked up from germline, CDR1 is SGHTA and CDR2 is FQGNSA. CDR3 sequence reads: CASSSPYKDRRKQYF. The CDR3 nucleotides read TGTGCCAGCAGCTCCCCGTATAAGGACAGGAGGAAGCAGTACTTC.

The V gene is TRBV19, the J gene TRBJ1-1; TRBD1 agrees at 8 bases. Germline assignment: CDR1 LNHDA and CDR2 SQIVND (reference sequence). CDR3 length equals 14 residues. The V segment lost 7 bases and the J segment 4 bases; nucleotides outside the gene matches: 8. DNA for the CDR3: TGTGCCAGTATGCAGCAGGGGGCGAGCACTGAAGCTTTCTTT. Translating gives CASMQQGASTEAFF.